The 12 T cell receptor beta chains in this list originate from one sample, sequenced in a study of CD8 T cells in Susac syndrome. RNA totalling about 0.5 to 1 ug underwent reverse transcription with random hexamers. TCRdb independently ran MiXCR on the immunoSEQ multiplex PCR reads; one entry per CDR3 protein. The sample contains 170,000 or so distinct CDR3 sequences, roughly 95% of which appear only once. Material: CD4+ T cells from PBMCs. All receptors come from a human donor with Susac syndrome.

CDR3 in DNA: TGTGCCAGCAGCATACGGACTAGGCCAGGAGAGACCCAGTACTTC. Encoded protein: CASSIRTRPGETQYF. The chain has TRBV7-8 and TRBJ2-5, with TRBD2 identical over 7 bases. The CDR3 runs to 15 residues. V was clipped by 5 bases and J by 4 bases; unmatched bases: 10. Per the germline V gene, CDR1 is SGHVS and CDR2 is FQNEAQ.

The chain links TRBV15 to TRBJ2-1, with D perhaps TRBD1 (6 bases). Trimming cost V 4 bases and J 4 bases, with 14 bases left between them. The germline gives CDR1 LNHNV, CDR2 YYDKDF (reference sequence). This CDR3 spans 15 amino acids. CDR3 loop: CATSTDLGQYNEQFF. The CDR3 DNA follows: TGTGCCACCAGCACGGACTTGGGACAATACAATGAGCAGTTCTTC.

The chain links TRBV7-8 to TRBJ2-5, with D maybe TRBD2 (7 bases). Germline V CDR1 and CDR2: SGHVS, FQNEAQ. This CDR3 is built from 16 residues. V lost 3 bases and J 5 bases, leaving 19 bases between the germline ends. The CDR3 nucleotides are TGTGCCAGCAGCTTTTTGGGGGGGGCTCCACCGGAGACCCAGTACTTC. Its translation: CASSFLGGAPPETQYF. Variable domain in full (rest from reference TRBV7-8 and TRBJ2-5): GAGVSQSPRYKVAKRGQDVALRCDPISGHVSLFWYQQALGQGPEFLTYFQNEAQLDKSGLPSDRFFAERPEGSVSTLKIQRTQQEDSAVYLCASSFLGGAPPETQYFGPGTRLLVL.

The chain uses TRBV20-1 and TRBJ2-2, with 9 nucleotides matching TRBD2. Germline CDR1 DFQATT, CDR2 SNEGSKA (reference sequence). The CDR3 runs to 14 residues. The V and J ends lost 1 base and 5 bases, in that order; junction bases with no gene match: 2. This CDR3 reads CSARGLAGTGELFF. CDR3 nucleotides: TGCAGTGCTAGAGGGCTAGCGGGAACCGGGGAGCTGTTTTTT.

This clonotype has only one observation. The gene calls are TRBV6-5 and TRBJ2-3; D not certain. There are 14 residues in the CDR3. Looked up from germline, CDR1 is MNHEY and CDR2 is SVGAGI. V was clipped by 2 bases and J by 2 bases, with 8 bases between them. The CDR3 region has the DNA TGTGCCAGCAGTTACCGGGCGCTCACAGATACGCAGTATTTT. As protein: CASSYRALTDTQYF.

The rearrangement joins TRBV4-3 to TRBJ1-2, with D uncertain. Trimming removed 0 bases at V and 8 bases at J, with 7 bases between. CDR1 LGHNA and CDR2 YSLEER come from the germline V gene. CDR3 length: 12 residues. The CDR3 DNA reads TGCGCCAGCAGCCAAGACCGAAACGGCTACACCTTC. Translating it yields CASSQDRNGYTF.

This clonotype was picked up a small number of times. The chain carries TRBV20-1 and TRBJ2-7; TRBD1 aligns across 9 bases. From germline, CDR1 is DFQATT and CDR2 SNEGSKA (reference sequence). V was clipped by 0 bases and J by 7 bases; unmatched bases: 4. The CDR3 covers 13 residues. The CDR3 region has the DNA TGCAGTGCTAGAGATGGGACAGGGAAGGAGCAGTACTTC. It translates to CSARDGTGKEQYF.

Written as DNA, the CDR3 is TGTGCCAGCAGCGTAGTTGAGGCCGGGGAGCTGTTTTTT. Protein: CASSVVEAGELFF. This chain connects TRBV9 to TRBJ2-2; the D is unclear. Between the trimmed V and J ends, which lost 0 bases and 6 bases, there was a span of 6 bases. This CDR3 is 13 amino acids long. From germline, CDR1 is SGDLS and CDR2 YYNGEE.

This chain uses TRBV27 with TRBJ1-5; D gene uncertain. Trimming cost V 5 bases and J 0 bases, with 11 bases left between them. Looked up from germline, CDR1 is MNHEY and CDR2 is SMNVEV (reference sequence). This CDR3 is built from 15 residues. CDR3: CASSPDHYSNQPQHF. The CDR3 DNA reads as TGTGCCAGCAGTCCCGACCATTATAGCAATCAGCCCCAGCATTTT.

The V call is TRBV7-2, the J call TRBJ2-1; D is possibly TRBD1 (6 bases). This CDR3 is built from 14 residues. Germline V gene sequence: CDR1 SGHTA, CDR2 FQGNSA. V was clipped by 4 bases and J by 8 bases, with 15 bases between them. The CDR3 DNA follows: TGTGCCAGCAGCTCCTTTAGGACAGCGGATGAGCAGTTCTTC. Protein product: CASSSFRTADEQFF.

The V gene is TRBV5-6, the J gene TRBJ2-4; 7 bases are a match to TRBD1. The CDR3 length is 20 residues. J was trimmed by 0 bases and V by 0 bases; bases with no gene match: 15. Germline V gene lookup returns CDR1 SGHDT and CDR2 YYEEEE. The DNA for the CDR3 is TGTGCCAGCAGCTTGGAATTTGACAGGGTTGAAAAAATAGCCAAAAACATTCAGTACTTC. It translates to CASSLEFDRVEKIAKNIQYF.

This chain's CDR3 is CASSQDPKSYEQYF. The CDR3 nucleotides are TGCGCCAGCAGCCAAGACCCAAAGTCCTACGAGCAGTACTTC. V usage is TRBV4-3 and J usage is TRBJ2-7; D is unclear. Germline CDR1 reads LGHNA; CDR2 reads YSLEER. The CDR3 runs to 14 residues. V lost 0 bases, J lost 1 base, and 7 bases lay in between.